The 31 T cell receptor beta chains reported below all come from one sample, sequenced in a study of blood T cell repertoires in COVID-19. This table comes from immunoSEQ multiplex PCR, and its TCRdb copy is limited to in-frame clones, with some not included. The sample contains about 260,000 clones, more than 85% of which appear only once. Sequencing was carried out using peripheral blood. The source is a woman aged 55-70 years with COVID-19, enrolled during active disease.

The V gene is TRBV3-1 (or the pseudogene TRBV3-2), the J gene TRBJ1-5; perhaps TRBD1 as D (6 bases). V was cut by 4 bases and J by 0 bases, with 22 bases left in between. Germline CDR1 and CDR2: LGHDT and YNNKEL (reference sequence). CDR3 size: 19 residues. The DNA of the CDR3 is TGTGCCAGCAGCCCCGAGTCCTCCAGACAGGCCCATAGCAATCAGCCCCAGCATTTT. This encodes CASSPESSRQAHSNQPQHF.

The chain employs TRBV5-1 and TRBJ2-2; a possible D gene is TRBD2 (7 bases). CDR1 and CDR2 from the germline V gene are SGHRS and YFSETQ. The CDR3 runs 16 residues. Trimming stripped 6 bases from V and 1 base from J, with 16 bases between. The CDR3, as DNA: TGCGCCAGCAATGGGGGGGGGCCCCAGAACACCGGGGAGCTGTTTTTT. It specifies CASNGGGPQNTGELFF.

The CDR3 reads CASGQSGDEQFF. The DNA of the CDR3 is TGTGCCAGCGGACAGAGCGGAGATGAGCAGTTCTTC. The chain combines TRBV11-2 with TRBJ2-1; D may be TRBD1 (6 bases). V lost 8 bases, J lost 8 bases, and 13 bases lay in between. This CDR3 is 12 amino acids long. The germline V gene encodes CDR1 SGHAT and CDR2 FQNNGV.

The chain joins TRBV19 to TRBJ2-7, with D possibly TRBD1 on 5 matching bases. CDR3 length: 15 amino acids. Germline V gene data show CDR1 as LNHDA and CDR2 as SQIVND (reference sequence). Trimming cost V 3 bases and J 3 bases, with 15 bases left between them. This CDR3 reads CASSMGLNRNYEQYF. The CDR3 region has the DNA TGTGCCAGTAGTATGGGGTTGAACAGGAACTACGAGCAGTACTTC.

This CDR3 is CASSLNLRRDIQYF. The CDR3 coding sequence is TGCGCCAGCAGCTTGAACCTTCGACGGGACATTCAGTACTTC. The chain combines TRBV5-1 with TRBJ2-4, with D uncertain. The CDR3 consists of 14 residues. V lost 1 base, J lost 8 bases, and 13 bases lay in between. The germline V gene encodes CDR1 SGHRS and CDR2 YFSETQ.

The chain couples TRBV9 to TRBJ1-1; 10 bases align to TRBD1. Germline V gives CDR1 SGDLS, CDR2 YYNGEE. V lost 4 bases and J lost 4; bases outside the gene matches: 4. The CDR3 is 14 residues long. This CDR3 is CASSRQGAGTEAFF. CDR3 sequence (DNA): TGTGCCAGCAGCAGACAGGGGGCCGGCACTGAAGCTTTCTTT. The full variable domain, completed using reference TRBV9 and TRBJ1-1, is DSGVTQTPKHLITATGQRVTLRCSPRSGDLSVYWYQQSLDQGLQFLIQYYNGEERAKGNILERFSAQQFPDLHSELNLSSLELGDSALYFCASSRQGAGTEAFFGQGTRLTVV.

This clone occurred once. The rearrangement joins TRBV13 to TRBJ1-1; 12 nucleotides line up with TRBD1. The J segment lost 3 bases and the V segment lost 4 bases, leaving 6 bases of the junction unmatched. Per the germline V gene, CDR1 is PRHDT and CDR2 is FYEKMQ (reference sequence). CDR3 length: 16 residues. CDR3 bases: TGTGCCAGCAGCTCAGGGACAGGGGGCGCGGACACTGAAGCTTTCTTT. Amino acid sequence: CASSSGTGGADTEAFF. Based on the CDR3 plus reference TRBV13 and TRBJ1-1, the full variable domain is AAGVIQSPRHLIKEKRETATLKCYPIPRHDTVYWYQQGPGQDPQFLISFYEKMQSDKGSIPDRFSAQQFSDYHSELNMSSLELGDSALYFCASSSGTGGADTEAFFGQGTRLTVV.

The chain uses TRBV7-9 and TRBJ2-3, with D possibly being TRBD2 (5 bases). This CDR3 is 16 amino acids long. V lost 5 bases, J lost 3 bases, and 18 bases lay in between. Germline CDR1 is SEHNR and CDR2 is FQNEAQ (reference sequence). The DNA for the CDR3 is TGTGCCAGCAGCCCCGGGATCCAGGATGGGACAGATACGCAGTATTTT. This sequence encodes CASSPGIQDGTDTQYF.

This chain links TRBV2 with TRBJ2-5; a weak D match, TRBD2 (5 bases). V dropped 4 bases and J dropped 2 bases, with 14 bases sitting between them. This CDR3 is 15 amino acids long. CDR1 and CDR2 from the germline V gene are SNHLY and FYNNEI. CDR3 amino acids: CASSAGISTQETQYF. As DNA, the CDR3 is TGTGCCAGCAGTGCCGGGATATCAACTCAAGAGACCCAGTACTTC.

The V gene is TRBV10-2, the J gene TRBJ1-4; no firm D call. V shed 4 bases and J shed 2 bases, with 14 bases lying between them. The CDR3 is 16 residues long. The germline V gene encodes CDR1 WSHSY and CDR2 SAAADI. The chain's CDR3 is CASSVGRGGTNEKLFF. CDR3 nucleotides: TGCGCCAGCAGTGTCGGCCGGGGTGGGACTAATGAAAAACTGTTTTTT.

This clone was seen a single time. The V and J genes are TRBV19 and TRBJ2-5; 11 nucleotides agree with TRBD1. The germline CDR1 and CDR2 sequences are LNHDA and SQIVND (reference sequence). The CDR3 contains 16 residues. The J segment lost 5 bases and the V segment lost 2 bases, leaving 7 bases of the junction unmatched. In nucleotides, the CDR3 is TGTGCCAGTAGTATACTCCCCGGACAGGGGGCGGAGACCCAGTACTTC. As protein: CASSILPGQGAETQYF. Looking up the rest from reference TRBV19 and TRBJ2-5 gives the full variable domain: DGGITQSPKYLFRKEGQNVTLSCEQNLNHDAMYWYRQDPGQGLRLIYYSQIVNDFQKGDIAEGYSVSREKKESFPLTVTSAQKNPTAFYLCASSILPGQGAETQYFGPGTRLLVL.

This clone was found once. This chain uses TRBV4-1 with TRBJ1-4, with 9 bases identical to TRBD1. This CDR3 spans 15 amino acids. Germline V lookup: CDR1 MGHRA, CDR2 YSYEKL. The V and J ends lost 4 bases and 7 bases, in that order; junction bases with no gene match: 7. This CDR3 reads CASSRPTGGGEKLFF. CDR3 nucleotide sequence: TGCGCCAGCAGCCGTCCGACAGGGGGTGGTGAAAAACTGTTTTTT.

V is TRBV29-1 and J is TRBJ2-1; 8 bases line up with TRBD2. V lost 6 bases and J lost 7; bases outside the gene matches: 20. Germline CDR1 reads SQVTM; CDR2 reads ANQGSEA. This CDR3 is built from 17 residues. The CDR3: CSVHKGAAGASRNEQFF. DNA for the CDR3: TGCAGCGTACATAAAGGGGCAGCGGGAGCCTCAAGGAATGAGCAGTTCTTC.

V usage is TRBV2 and J usage is TRBJ1-5, with TRBD1 matching over 7 bases. With 5 bases clipped from V and 7 bases from J, the junction kept 5 bases outside the gene matches. The CDR3 consists of 13 residues. Germline values: CDR1 SNHLY, CDR2 FYNNEI. CDR3 in amino acids: CASSLDRVQPQHF. As DNA, the CDR3 is TGTGCCAGCAGTTTAGACAGGGTACAGCCCCAGCATTTT.

This clone appeared a single time. Sequence at one end of the junction differs from germline and may be a read error. The rearrangement joins TRBV28 to TRBJ1-2, with D possibly being TRBD1 (6 bases). CDR3 length: 12 amino acids. CDR1 MDHEN and CDR2 SYDVKM come from the germline V gene. The CDR3 bases are TGTGCCAGCAGCCTAGGGACACCGCCAGATATCTTC. Protein product: CASSLGTPPDIF.

This rearrangement joins TRBV27 to TRBJ1-2; weak D call: TRBD1 (5 bases). From germline, CDR1 is MNHEY and CDR2 SMNVEV (reference sequence). The CDR3 runs 13 residues. The ends were cut back, 5 bases at V and 2 bases at J, with 9 bases in the middle. Written as DNA, the CDR3 is TGTGCCAGCAGTACCCGACAGAACTATGGCTACACCTTC. It encodes CASSTRQNYGYTF.

This chain uses TRBV5-4 with TRBJ2-3; 9 bases align to TRBD2. Germline values: CDR1 SGHNT, CDR2 YYREEE (reference sequence). The V segment lost 4 bases and the J segment 4 bases; nucleotides outside the gene matches: 7. CDR3 length: 15 amino acids. CDR3 loop: CASSRGASGADTQYF. The CDR3 DNA sequence: TGTGCCAGCAGCAGGGGGGCTAGCGGGGCAGATACGCAGTATTTT.

The chain carries TRBV23-1 and TRBJ2-1; 10 bases map to TRBD2. TRBV23-1 is placed among ORFs of uncertain function. The CDR3 has 17 residues. J was trimmed by 5 bases and V by 4 bases; bases with no gene match: 11. The CDR3 DNA sequence: TGCGCCAGCAGTCCTCAGGGGACTAGCGCGTTTCACAATGAGCAGTTCTTC. Amino acids: CASSPQGTSAFHNEQFF.

This clone came up once. The chain has TRBV7-6 and TRBJ1-3; maybe TRBD1 (6 bases). V was shortened by 5 bases and J by 2 bases, with 19 bases between the two germline ends. The CDR3 is 17 amino acids. Per germline, CDR1 SGHVS and CDR2 FNYEAQ. The CDR3 spells CASSPNLGRGTGNTIYF. In nucleotides, the CDR3 is TGTGCCAGCAGCCCAAATTTAGGGAGGGGGACTGGAAACACCATATATTTT.

This chain joins TRBV11-3 and TRBJ2-5; 9 bases are shared with TRBD2. The CDR3 has 14 residues. The germline V gene has CDR1 SGHNT and CDR2 YENEEA. V lost 4 bases and J lost 4; bases outside the gene matches: 4. For the CDR3, the DNA is TGTGCCAGCAGCTCGCGGGAGGGCCGAGAGACCCAGTACTTC. Translation: CASSSREGRETQYF.

The CDR3 nucleotides read TGTGCCACCAGCAGGGGGGACAGGGCCCTTGAAGCTTTCTTT. Its protein product is CATSRGDRALEAFF. The chain joins TRBV15 to TRBJ1-1, with 9 bases matching TRBD1. Germline-derived CDR1 and CDR2 are LNHNV and YYDKDF (reference sequence). The CDR3 totals 14 residues. J lost 7 bases, V lost 3 bases, and 6 bases had no gene match.

This clone has a count of ten or more. CDR3 protein: CASSFSTGVEGYTF. CDR3 bases: TGTGCCAGCAGCTTCAGTACAGGGGTGGAGGGCTACACCTTC. V gene TRBV7-9 combines with J gene TRBJ1-2, with 7 bases that match TRBD1. The CDR3 covers 14 residues. Germline lookup yields CDR1 SEHNR and CDR2 FQNEAQ (reference sequence). The V gene end was trimmed by 3 bases and the J gene end by 8 bases; junction bases not matched to a gene: 9.

J is TRBJ1-1 and V is TRBV5-1; 8 bases match TRBD1. Trimming removed 0 bases from V and 7 bases from J; junction bases left unmatched: 2. The CDR3 consists of 13 residues. Germline V gives CDR1 SGHRS, CDR2 YFSETQ. In DNA, the CDR3 is TGCGCCAGCAGCTTGGCAGGGGGCCGTGAAGCTTTCTTT. Translated: CASSLAGGREAFF.

The V and J genes are TRBV28 and TRBJ1-2, with D unresolved. This CDR3 is 14 amino acids long. Germline loops: CDR1 MDHEN, CDR2 SYDVKM. V lost 8 bases to trimming and J lost 7 bases, with 20 bases between them. The DNA of the CDR3 is TGTGCCAGCCATCGAGGGCCACAGTGGGGTGGCTACACCTTC. The encoded protein is CASHRGPQWGGYTF.

This clone was seen just once. The chain carries TRBV18 and TRBJ1-2; D is possibly TRBD1 (5 bases). V shed 0 bases and J shed 8 bases, with 10 bases lying between them. This CDR3 is 13 amino acids long. The germline CDR1 and CDR2 sequences are KGHSH and LQKENI. The DNA for the CDR3 is TGTGCCAGCTCACCACCTGGCCAGGGAGGCTACACCTTC. Amino acids: CASSPPGQGGYTF.

The chain employs TRBV7-9 and TRBJ1-3; TRBD1 aligns across 7 bases. The CDR3 is 15 amino acids. The V gene's germline CDR1 is SEHNR and CDR2 FQNEAQ (reference sequence). V was pared by 4 bases and J by 9 bases, with 12 bases of the junction left unmatched. This CDR3 reads CASSSTGDSGSTIYF. The CDR3 coding sequence is TGTGCCAGCAGCTCCACGGGGGACAGCGGGAGCACCATATATTTT.

This rearrangement joins TRBV5-1 to TRBJ1-2; D perhaps matches TRBD1 (6 bases). V shed 3 bases and J shed 7 bases, with 16 bases lying between them. This CDR3 comprises 14 residues. The germline V gene has CDR1 SGHRS and CDR2 YFSETQ. CDR3: CASSSTTGSLGYTF. The CDR3 DNA is TGCGCCAGCAGCTCCACGACAGGCAGTCTTGGCTACACCTTC.

The rearrangement uses TRBV12-2 and TRBJ2-1; the table's TRBD1 call for D was not verified on the DNA. TRBV12-2 is classified as a pseudogene. CDR3 length: 15 residues. The CDR3 nucleotides are TGTGCAAGCTCGAGTTGGGCTAGGGGTTACAATGAGCAGTTCTTC. Amino acids: CASSSWARGYNEQFF.

The V call is TRBV18, the J call TRBJ2-3; TRBD1 matches 8 bases. Germline trimming cut 5 bases from V and 4 bases from J; bases unmatched to any gene: 5. CDR3 size: 14 residues. The germline V gene has CDR1 KGHSH and CDR2 LQKENI. CDR3 nucleotide sequence: TGTGCCAGCTCAATCCTGGACAGGGCAGATACGCAGTATTTT. This encodes CASSILDRADTQYF.

The J gene is TRBJ2-1, the V gene TRBV11-1; no definite D call. Germline V gene lookup returns CDR1 SGHAT and CDR2 FQDESV (reference sequence). V was shortened by 3 bases and J by 6 bases, with 3 bases between the two germline ends. The CDR3 covers 11 residues. The CDR3 spells CASSLANEQFF. In DNA form, the CDR3 reads TGTGCCAGCAGCTTGGCCAATGAGCAGTTCTTC.

This clone was counted once. The genes are TRBV7-8 and TRBJ2-7; D gene uncertain. This CDR3 is built from 14 residues. V lost 0 bases and J 0 bases, leaving 6 bases between the germline ends. Germline V gene lookup returns CDR1 SGHVS and CDR2 FQNEAQ. CDR3 coding DNA: TGTGCCAGCAGCTTAGCGGTGAGCTCCTACGAGCAGTACTTC. Its translation: CASSLAVSSYEQYF.